Below, 32 T cell receptor beta chains from the same sample are listed, as sequenced in a study of blood T cell repertoires in COVID-19. Clones were read by immunoSEQ multiplex PCR, and TCRdb kept only the in-frame ones, dropping some. The table records some 180,000 clones, 70% to 85% of them present only once. Sequenced sample: PBMCs or T cells enriched from blood (not recorded which). These receptors all stem from a woman aged 60-75 years with acute COVID-19.

Here the CDR3 DNA reads TGTGCCAGCAGCGCGGGACGGGGTCAGCCCCAGCATTTT. Translated: CASSAGRGQPQHF. This chain links TRBV5-6 with TRBJ1-5; tentative D call: TRBD1 (5 bases). CDR1 and CDR2 (germline): SGHDT, YYEEEE. V was cut by 4 bases and J by 6 bases, with 11 bases left in between. This CDR3 has 13 residues.

The chain links TRBV5-1 to TRBJ2-2; D is perhaps TRBD1 (5 bases). The germline V and J ends were trimmed by 0 bases and 0 bases, with 6 bases remaining between them. Germline V gives CDR1 SGHRS, CDR2 YFSETQ. CDR3 length: 15 residues. The CDR3 spells CASSLGQPNTGELFF. CDR3 bases: TGCGCCAGCAGCTTGGGACAGCCGAACACCGGGGAGCTGTTTTTT.

V gene TRBV18 combines with J gene TRBJ1-4; perhaps TRBD1 as D (6 bases). The CDR3 sequence is 14 residues long. CDR1 KGHSH and CDR2 LQKENI come from the germline V gene. V was trimmed by 4 bases and J by 5 bases, leaving 11 bases between them. For the CDR3, the DNA is TGTGCCAGCTCACTTACAGGGTCGAATGAAAAACTGTTTTTT. Translating it yields CASSLTGSNEKLFF.

The chain has TRBV5-5 and TRBJ2-5; TRBD1 matches 10 bases. The CDR3 extends over 14 amino acids. Trimming removed 4 bases from V and 7 bases from J; junction bases left unmatched: 7. CDR1 is SGHKS, CDR2 YYEKEE, per germline (reference sequence). The CDR3 DNA sequence: TGTGCCAGCAGCCCAGGGACAGGGGAGGGGACCCAGTACTTC. Encoded protein: CASSPGTGEGTQYF.

The chain employs TRBV27 and TRBJ1-2, with D unclear. The V end lost 8 bases, the J end lost 8 bases, and 12 bases lay between the germline ends. The CDR3 is 11 amino acids. CDR1 is MNHEY, CDR2 SMNVEV, per germline (reference sequence). CDR3: CASGRLGGYTF. The CDR3 DNA follows: TGTGCCAGCGGTCGCCTCGGGGGCTACACCTTC.

V and J are TRBV7-9 and TRBJ1-1, with TRBD1 identical over 7 bases. The CDR3 consists of 15 residues. Germline CDR1 and CDR2: SEHNR and FQNEAQ (reference sequence). After removal of 1 base from V and 2 bases from J, the junction contained 4 bases not matched to a gene. The CDR3 reads CASSLVTGANTEAFF. The CDR3 nucleotides read TGTGCCAGCAGCTTAGTAACAGGGGCAAACACTGAAGCTTTCTTT. Together with reference TRBV7-9 and TRBJ1-1, the CDR3 gives the full variable domain: DTGVSQNPRHKITKRGQNVTFRCDPISEHNRLYWYRQTLGQGPEFLTYFQNEAQLEKSRLLSDRFSAERPKGSFSTLEIQRTEQGDSAMYLCASSLVTGANTEAFFGQGTRLTVV.

The count of this clone is one. This rearrangement joins TRBV12-3 or TRBV12-4 to TRBJ1-1; D gene uncertain. V was clipped by 7 bases and J by 7 bases, with 13 bases between them. CDR3 length equals 12 residues. The CDR3 loop reads CASTSRVNEAFF. DNA of the CDR3: TGTGCCAGCACCTCGAGGGTTAATGAAGCTTTCTTT.

The rearrangement links TRBV18 to TRBJ1-2, with 7 bases lining up with TRBD1. Germline CDR1 and CDR2: KGHSH and LQKENI. The V and J ends lost 3 bases and 0 bases, in that order; junction bases with no gene match: 10. The CDR3 runs to 17 residues. The CDR3 nucleotides read TGTGCCAGCTCACCCCAGGGGGAAAGCAGAGCTAACTATGGCTACACCTTC. It codes for CASSPQGESRANYGYTF.

This sequence joins TRBV7-4 and TRBJ1-5; D uncertain. Trimming removed 5 bases at V and 2 bases at J, with 13 bases between. The CDR3 contains 15 residues. The germline gives CDR1 SGHVT, CDR2 SQSDAQ. The CDR3 reads CASSLCAAGNQPQHF. As DNA, the CDR3 is TGTGCCAGCAGCCTGTGTGCGGCGGGCAATCAGCCCCAGCATTTT. Together with reference TRBV7-4 and TRBJ1-5, the CDR3 gives the full variable domain: GAGVSQSPRYKVAKRGRDVALRCDSISGHVTLYWYRQTLGQGSEVLTYSQSDAQRDKSGRPSGRFSAERPERSVSTLKIQRTEQGDSAVYLCASSLCAAGNQPQHFGDGTRLSIL.

This clone is a singleton in its sample. V and J are TRBV12-3 or TRBV12-4 and TRBJ2-7, with a weak D call TRBD2 (5 bases). V was pared by 5 bases and J by 6 bases, with 8 bases between. The CDR3 has 11 amino acids. The CDR3 sequence is CASSRGSEQYV. Written as DNA, the CDR3 is TGTGCCAGCAGTCGAGGGTCCGAGCAGTACGTC.

This clone was recorded only once. The V and J genes are TRBV30 and TRBJ1-2, with D possibly TRBD1 on 5 matching bases. The CDR3 is 13 amino acids. V lost 4 bases, J lost 6 bases, and 15 bases lay in between. CDR1 is GTSNPN, CDR2 SVGIG, per germline (reference sequence). For the CDR3, the DNA is TGTGCCTGGACCAGGGCTGCGGCCCATGGCTACACCTTC. The encoded protein is CAWTRAAAHGYTF.

This rearrangement joins TRBV11-2 to TRBJ2-1; 8 bases are shared with TRBD2. Germline trimming cut 5 bases from V and 5 bases from J; bases unmatched to any gene: 8. Germline V gene data show CDR1 as SGHAT and CDR2 as FQNNGV. The CDR3 totals 15 residues. The chain's CDR3 is CASSGWTSLNNEQFF. CDR3 nucleotides: TGTGCCAGCAGCGGATGGACTAGCCTGAACAATGAGCAGTTCTTC. Variable domain in full (rest from reference TRBV11-2 and TRBJ2-1): EAGVAQSPRYKIIEKRQSVAFWCNPISGHATLYWYQQILGQGPKLLIQFQNNGVVDDSQLPKDRFSAERLKGVDSTLKIQPAKLEDSAVYLCASSGWTSLNNEQFFGPGTRLTVL.

The V gene is TRBV7-2, the J gene TRBJ1-2; no clear D. The CDR3 has 15 amino acids. Germline lookup yields CDR1 SGHTA and CDR2 FQGNSA. The V end was cut by 4 bases, the J end by 6 bases, with 18 bases between. CDR3 DNA: TGTGCCAGCAGCTCTTGGGGAGGGCCAAGCAATGGCTACACCTTC. It specifies CASSSWGGPSNGYTF. The variable domain in full, completed from reference TRBV7-2 and TRBJ1-2, reads GAGVSQSPSNKVTEKGKDVELRCDPISGHTALYWYRQSLGQGLEFLIYFQGNSAPDKSGLPSDRFSAERTGGSVSTLTIQRTQQEDSAVYLCASSSWGGPSNGYTFGSGTRLTVV.

The CDR3 DNA sequence: TGTGCCAGCTCCTCCGGGACAGGGGGCATCTACACCTTC. Protein sequence: CASSSGTGGIYTF. The gene calls are TRBV18 and TRBJ1-2; 12 bases fit TRBD1. The CDR3 is 13 amino acids. Germline V gene data show CDR1 as KGHSH and CDR2 as LQKENI. Germline trimming cut 6 bases from V and 10 bases from J; bases unmatched to any gene: 6.

The gene calls are TRBV19 and TRBJ1-1; unclear D gene. The CDR3 contains 13 residues. Germline CDR1 is LNHDA and CDR2 is SQIVND (reference sequence). V was cut by 7 bases and J by 1 base, with 10 bases left in between. In DNA, the CDR3 is TGTGCCAGTATCACTGTACCGAACACTGAAGCTTTCTTT. Encoded protein: CASITVPNTEAFF.

This chain links TRBV9 with TRBJ2-7; the D gene is possibly TRBD1 (6 bases). The CDR3 consists of 15 residues. Germline V gene data show CDR1 as SGDLS and CDR2 as YYNGEE. The V gene lost 4 bases and the J gene lost 4 bases, with 18 bases spanning the gap. The CDR3 bases are TGTGCCAGCAGCCCCTTGGGACAAGCAGCGTACGAGCAGTACTTC. Translated: CASSPLGQAAYEQYF.

This clone was detected only once. The chain's CDR3 is CASSRDMANVLTF. For the CDR3, the DNA is TGTGCCAGCAGCCGGGACATGGCCAACGTCCTGACTTTC. V usage is TRBV7-8 and J usage is TRBJ2-6; a possible D gene is TRBD1 (6 bases). The V end was cut by 5 bases, the J end by 6 bases, with 8 bases between. The CDR3 is 13 residues long. The germline CDR1 and CDR2 sequences are SGHVS and FQNEAQ.

The chain carries TRBV6-6 and TRBJ1-4; 7 positions agree with TRBD1. J lost 5 bases, V lost 8 bases, and 8 bases had no gene match. CDR3 length equals 14 residues. Germline assignment: CDR1 MNHNY and CDR2 SVGAGI (reference sequence). CDR3 DNA: TGTGCCAGCGGAGAACAGGGGAAAAATGAAAAACTGTTTTTT. It codes for CASGEQGKNEKLFF.

The gene calls are TRBV27 and TRBJ2-2; 15 bases match TRBD2. Trimming took 4 bases from V and 2 from J; bases not matched to a gene: 5. Germline V CDR1 and CDR2: MNHEY, SMNVEV (reference sequence). This CDR3 is built from 18 residues. CDR3: CASSSPGLAGGNTGELFF. The CDR3 DNA is TGTGCCAGCAGTTCTCCGGGACTAGCGGGAGGAAACACCGGGGAGCTGTTTTTT.

This chain links TRBV21-1 with TRBJ1-2; the DNA was not compared with TRBD1, the D call given in the table. TRBV21-1 is a recognized pseudogene. The CDR3 runs to 12 residues. This CDR3 is CASSKVRGPPAF. CDR3 sequence (DNA): TGTGCCAGCAGCAAAGTGAGGGGGCCCCCAGCCTTC.

The gene calls are TRBV13 and TRBJ1-6, with unresolved D. V was clipped by 6 bases and J by 10 bases, with 13 bases between them. The germline V gene has CDR1 PRHDT and CDR2 FYEKMQ (reference sequence). The CDR3 loop spans 13 amino acids. For the CDR3, the DNA is TGTGCCAGCAGTGGACGAGGAGGATCACCCCTCCACTTT. The encoded protein is CASSGRGGSPLHF.

This sequence joins TRBV4-3 and TRBJ1-2; tentative D call: TRBD1 (5 bases). The V gene lost 0 bases and the J gene lost 3 bases, with 8 bases spanning the gap. The CDR3 is 14 residues long. CDR1 and CDR2 from the germline V gene are LGHNA and YSLEER. The CDR3 region has the DNA TGCGCCAGCAGCCAAGATCAGGGCCACTATGGCTACACCTTC. Residues: CASSQDQGHYGYTF.

This clone was observed a handful of times. The genes are TRBV5-5 and TRBJ2-7; D possibly corresponds to TRBD1 (5 bases). CDR1 and CDR2 from the germline V gene are SGHKS and YYEKEE (reference sequence). The CDR3 loop spans 13 amino acids. V lost 2 bases and J lost 1, with 7 bases in between. The DNA for the CDR3 is TGTGCCAGCAGCTTTCAGGGTTCCTACGAGCAGTACTTC. Its translation is CASSFQGSYEQYF.

This sequence joins TRBV19 and TRBJ2-2; tentatively, D is TRBD2 (5 bases). This CDR3 region has 14 residues. The ends were cut back, 1 base at V and 5 bases at J, with 8 bases in the middle. Germline V gene lookup returns CDR1 LNHDA and CDR2 SQIVND (reference sequence). DNA of the CDR3: TGTGCCAGTAGTATAGCTAGCCCGACCGGGGAGCTGTTTTTT. This codes for CASSIASPTGELFF.

This clone was found once. The genes are TRBV5-1 and TRBJ2-7; no reliable D call. CDR1 and CDR2 from the germline V gene are SGHRS and YFSETQ. V was trimmed by 3 bases and J by 0 bases, leaving 4 bases between them. The CDR3 has 12 amino acids. The CDR3 region has the DNA TGCGCCAGCAGCTCGAGCTCCTACGAGCAGTACTTC. This encodes CASSSSSYEQYF.

The chain couples TRBV29-1 to TRBJ1-1; no clear D. V shed 3 bases and J shed 5 bases, with 19 bases lying between them. The germline CDR1 and CDR2 sequences are SQVTM and ANQGSEA. The CDR3 runs to 15 residues. DNA of the CDR3: TGCAGCGTTGAGGGCTGGGCAGGTGTCGAGACTGAAGCTTTCTTT. This sequence encodes CSVEGWAGVETEAFF.

V and J are TRBV12-3 or TRBV12-4 and TRBJ2-5, with D possibly TRBD1 on 5 matching bases. The CDR3 covers 12 residues. V lost 6 bases, J lost 5 bases, and 10 bases lay in between. CDR3 sequence reads: CASSPRVETQYF. As DNA, the CDR3 is TGTGCCAGCAGCCCCAGGGTGGAGACCCAGTACTTC.

The rearrangement uses TRBV5-1 and TRBJ1-2; 9 positions agree with TRBD1. This CDR3 region has 14 residues. V trimming: 4 bases; J trimming: 8 bases; junction bases outside the gene matches: 9. The germline V gene encodes CDR1 SGHRS and CDR2 YFSETQ. The CDR3 DNA sequence: TGCGCCAGCAGCCCGCAGGACAGGGGAACAGGCTACACCTTC. Amino acid sequence: CASSPQDRGTGYTF.

V usage is TRBV18 and J usage is TRBJ1-5, with a possible D match to TRBD1 (5 bases). CDR3 length: 16 amino acids. The germline CDR1 and CDR2 sequences are KGHSH and LQKENI. V shed 3 bases and J shed 3 bases, with 15 bases lying between them. The CDR3 is CASSPIGGGNNQPQHF. The CDR3 DNA sequence: TGTGCCAGCTCACCGATTGGCGGGGGAAACAATCAGCCCCAGCATTTT.

This chain joins TRBV30 and TRBJ2-5; TRBD1 matches at 8 bases. This CDR3 has 15 residues. The J segment lost 1 base and the V segment lost 0 bases, leaving 4 bases of the junction unmatched. The germline CDR1 and CDR2 sequences are GTSNPN and SVGIG (reference sequence). CDR3 sequence reads: CAWSVGQGAQETQYF. CDR3 DNA: TGTGCCTGGAGTGTTGGGCAGGGGGCCCAAGAGACCCAGTACTTC.

The V call is TRBV4-1, the J call TRBJ2-3; the match to TRBD2 covers 14 bases. V was pared by 4 bases and J by 5 bases, with 5 bases of the junction left unmatched. The V gene's germline CDR1 is MGHRA and CDR2 YSYEKL. This CDR3 is 16 amino acids long. DNA of the CDR3: TGCGCCAGCAGCCTTGGGACTAGCGGGGGAGGAGATACGCAGTATTTT. It specifies CASSLGTSGGGDTQYF.

The V gene is TRBV6-5, the J gene TRBJ2-7, with 7 bases lining up with TRBD1. The V gene end was trimmed by 6 bases and the J gene end by 10 bases; junction bases not matched to a gene: 12. The CDR3 length is 13 residues. Germline V gene data show CDR1 as MNHEY and CDR2 as SVGAGI. CDR3 sequence: CASSPSRGQTQYV. The DNA of the CDR3 is TGTGCCAGCAGCCCCTCAAGGGGACAGACCCAGTACGTC.